This T cell receptor (beta chain) is from a study of siplizumab effects on memory and regulatory T cells. The germline V and J ends were trimmed by 0 bases and 5 bases, with 16 bases remaining between them. From germline, CDR1 is LNHNV and CDR2 YYDKDF (reference sequence). The CDR3 sequence is 16 residues long. Notes on the study in general: Siplizumab cultures yielded proliferating Tregs whose suppressive function was not confirmed. Of the proliferating CD4+ or CD8+ clones, roughly 80-95% lacked a naive or memory phenotype that could be assigned. The authors mapped only a minor fraction of alloreactive clones to unstimulated subsets.

Produced via immunoSEQ multiplex PCR; TCRdb's table is partial and in-frame only. This table has over 85,000 clones, roughly 96% appearing once. With regard to this clone: Its specificity is not known.

The J gene is TRBJ1-1, the V gene TRBV15; D unclear. Source material: naive CD4+ T cells sorted from blood. The source is a human donor in good health. For the CDR3, the DNA is TGTGCCACCAGCAGAGAAGGAGTGGCGGGCCGGACTGAAGCTTTCTTT. Translating it yields CATSREGVAGRTEAFF.